What follows are 24 T cell receptor beta chains derived from one specimen sequenced in a study of PD-L1 blockade in urothelial cancer. The protocol was immunoSEQ multiplex PCR, while the TCRdb copy is restricted to in-frame clones and leaves out a portion. The sample records 85,000 to 95,000 clones, nearly 90% being singletons. Time point indicated: pretreatment peripheral blood. This specimen was PBMCs, taken around atezolizumab (anti-PD-L1) treatment. The receptors derive from a man in his fifties or sixties with urothelial cancer.

The V gene is TRBV6-6, the J gene TRBJ1-1, with D maybe TRBD1 (5 bases). Trimming shortened V by 6 bases and J by 3 bases, and 20 bases separated the two germline ends. CDR3 length: 16 residues. CDR1 MNHNY and CDR2 SVGAGI come from the germline V gene (reference sequence). Here the CDR3 DNA reads TGTGCCAGCAGCCCCGGGGGTATAGGAATGGACACTGAAGCTTTCTTT. This gives the protein CASSPGGIGMDTEAFF.

This clone was seen only a few times. V is TRBV4-2 and J is TRBJ2-5; the D is unclear. Trimming took off 3 bases at V and 1 base at J, with 12 bases between the two ends. Germline V gene lookup returns CDR1 LGHNA and CDR2 YNFKEQ. The CDR3 covers 15 residues. This CDR3 reads CASSQRDGGQETQYF. CDR3 sequence (DNA): TGTGCCAGCAGCCAGAGAGACGGCGGCCAAGAGACCCAGTACTTC.

This chain links TRBV4-3 with TRBJ2-1; 11 bases line up with TRBD2. The germline CDR1 and CDR2 sequences are LGHNA and YSLEER. This CDR3 has 15 amino acids. J gave up 4 bases and V 2 bases, and 1 base lay outside the gene matches. The CDR3 is CASSQLAGGYNEQFF. CDR3 nucleotides: TGCGCCAGCAGCCAACTAGCGGGGGGATACAATGAGCAGTTCTTC.

This rearrangement joins TRBV10-3 to TRBJ2-3; maybe TRBD2 (6 bases). CDR1 and CDR2 (germline): ENHRY, SYGVKD. CDR3 size: 17 residues. V gave up 0 bases and J gave up 1 base, with 14 bases separating them. CDR3 protein: CAISESPPTGGTDTQYF. Written as DNA, the CDR3 is TGTGCCATCAGTGAGTCCCCTCCGACGGGGGGCACAGATACGCAGTATTTT.

The chain couples TRBV5-4 to TRBJ2-7; 8 nucleotides match TRBD1. Germline assignment: CDR1 SGHNT and CDR2 YYREEE (reference sequence). The J segment lost 4 bases and the V segment lost 3 bases, leaving 9 bases of the junction unmatched. The CDR3 spans 15 residues. This CDR3 reads CASSWQPGQEYEQYF. The DNA of the CDR3 is TGTGCCAGCAGCTGGCAGCCGGGACAGGAGTACGAGCAGTACTTC.

This chain uses TRBV9 with TRBJ1-1; D is unclear. This CDR3 has 13 amino acids. Germline CDR1 and CDR2: SGDLS and YYNGEE. The V end lost 1 base, the J end lost 5 bases, and 9 bases lay between the germline ends. The CDR3 region has the DNA TGTGCCAGCAGCGTAACATGGTTGACTGAAGCTTTCTTT. Protein: CASSVTWLTEAFF.

This chain connects TRBV21-1 to TRBJ2-7; the table assigns TRBD1, which was not confirmed against the DNA. TRBV21-1 has pseudogene status. The CDR3 sequence is 14 residues long. In DNA, the CDR3 is TGTGCCAGCAGCAAGGGGACAGAACAGTACGAGCAGTACTTC. Its translation is CASSKGTEQYEQYF.

This chain joins TRBV6-5 and TRBJ2-7, with D possibly being TRBD2 (5 bases). The CDR3 consists of 15 residues. CDR1 and CDR2 from the germline V gene are MNHEY and SVGAGI. The V gene lost 1 base and the J gene lost 3 bases, with 13 bases spanning the gap. This chain's CDR3 is CASSYFPTTNYEQYF. The DNA for the CDR3 is TGTGCCAGCAGTTACTTTCCGACTACAAACTACGAGCAGTACTTC.

This rearrangement joins TRBV4-2 to TRBJ2-1; 7 bases line up with TRBD2. Losses at the gene ends were 1 base for V and 9 bases for J; bases not matched to a gene: 6. Germline loops: CDR1 LGHNA, CDR2 YNFKEQ. The CDR3 sequence is 14 residues long. As DNA, the CDR3 is TGTGCCAGCAGCCAAGGGCGGGAGACGGGTGAGCAGTTCTTC. Its protein product is CASSQGRETGEQFF.

The rearrangement joins TRBV6-1 to TRBJ2-3, with 7 bases matching TRBD1. From germline, CDR1 is MNHNS and CDR2 SASEGT. The CDR3 length is 14 residues. V lost 5 bases to trimming and J lost 4 bases; unmatched junction nucleotides: 6. The DNA of the CDR3 is TGTGCCAGCAGTTTTCAGGGGGAATCAGATACGCAGTATTTT. Translating it yields CASSFQGESDTQYF.

The gene calls are TRBV29-1 and TRBJ1-3; 9 bases match TRBD1. The V gene end was trimmed by 7 bases and the J gene end by 4 bases; junction bases not matched to a gene: 8. Germline V gene sequence: CDR1 SQVTM, CDR2 ANQGSEA. The CDR3 has 14 amino acids. Here the CDR3 reads CSAGGDRAGNTIYF. DNA of the CDR3: TGCAGCGCTGGCGGGGACAGGGCCGGAAACACCATATATTTT.

V gene TRBV5-1 combines with J gene TRBJ2-7, with 11 bases lining up with TRBD2. This CDR3 region has 14 residues. Unmatched junction bases numbered 7, after V lost 4 bases and J lost 7 bases. The germline gives CDR1 SGHRS, CDR2 YFSETQ. The CDR3 here is CASSPTSGGGEQYF. CDR3 bases: TGCGCCAGCAGCCCAACTAGCGGGGGAGGAGAGCAGTACTTC. Based on the CDR3 plus reference TRBV5-1 and TRBJ2-7, the full variable domain is KAGVTQTPRYLIKTRGQQVTLSCSPISGHRSVSWYQQTPGQGLQFLFEYFSETQRNKGNFPGRFSGRQFSNSRSEMNVSTLELGDSALYLCASSPTSGGGEQYFGPGTRLTVT.

The CDR3 is CASGPRDTEAFF. CDR3 in DNA: TGTGCCAGCGGACCGCGGGACACTGAAGCTTTCTTT. The chain combines TRBV5-6 with TRBJ1-1; D remains unclear. V lost 7 bases, J lost 3 bases, and 10 bases lay in between. Germline assignment: CDR1 SGHDT and CDR2 YYEEEE. This CDR3 is built from 12 residues.

The genes are TRBV28 and TRBJ1-5; the match to TRBD1 covers 8 bases. The germline V gene encodes CDR1 MDHEN and CDR2 SYDVKM. The CDR3 has 15 residues. With V trimmed by 6 bases and J by 6 bases, 10 bases remained unmatched. The CDR3 nucleotides are TGTGCCAGCAGATCCGGACAGGGTGGAGGTCAGCCCCAGCATTTT. Amino acid sequence: CASRSGQGGGQPQHF.

This chain links TRBV6-1 with TRBJ2-2; maybe TRBD2 (6 bases). There are 13 residues in the CDR3. Germline values: CDR1 MNHNS, CDR2 SASEGT. Trimming took off 11 bases at V and 4 bases at J, with 14 bases between the two ends. CDR3 sequence reads: CAGDWGGTGELFF. CDR3 DNA: TGTGCCGGGGATTGGGGAGGCACCGGGGAGCTGTTTTTT.

The rearrangement uses TRBV25-1 and TRBJ2-1, with TRBD1 matching over 7 bases. V trimming: 8 bases; J trimming: 8 bases; junction bases outside the gene matches: 6. The germline V gene encodes CDR1 MGHDK and CDR2 SYGVNS. This CDR3 contains 12 residues. The CDR3 spells CASSPQGDEQFF. CDR3 bases: TGTGCCAGCTCCCCCCAGGGGGATGAGCAGTTCTTC.

This rearrangement joins TRBV30 to TRBJ2-1; TRBD2 might be the D (5 bases). From germline, CDR1 is GTSNPN and CDR2 SVGIG (reference sequence). The CDR3 loop spans 15 amino acids. Trimming cost V 5 bases and J 2 bases, with 16 bases left between them. CDR3 bases: TGTGCCTGGCGAAAGGTTAGCGTCACCTACAATGAGCAGTTCTTC. It specifies CAWRKVSVTYNEQFF.

The chain carries TRBV5-4 and TRBJ2-3; the match to TRBD2 covers 7 bases. CDR1 and CDR2 from the germline V gene are SGHNT and YYREEE (reference sequence). Unmatched junction bases numbered 5, after V lost 4 bases and J lost 0 bases. This CDR3 is 15 amino acids long. The CDR3 loop reads CASSRYGGSTDTQYF. CDR3 DNA: TGTGCCAGCAGCCGTTACGGGGGGAGCACAGATACGCAGTATTTT.

A single count supports this clone. J is TRBJ1-2 and V is TRBV9, with 7 bases fitting TRBD1. The germline gives CDR1 SGDLS, CDR2 YYNGEE. With V trimmed by 5 bases and J by 8 bases, 15 bases remained unmatched. The CDR3 extends over 15 amino acids. The CDR3 protein is CASSPNGQGDGGYTF. The CDR3 DNA follows: TGTGCCAGCAGTCCAAACGGGCAGGGGGACGGAGGCTACACCTTC.

The V gene is TRBV7-2, the J gene TRBJ2-7, with 8 bases matching TRBD2. This CDR3 has 14 amino acids. J was trimmed by 3 bases and V by 2 bases; bases with no gene match: 3. Germline loops: CDR1 SGHTA, CDR2 FQGNSA. The CDR3 DNA is TGTGCCAGCAGCTTAAATAGCGGGATCTACGAGCAGTACTTC. It specifies CASSLNSGIYEQYF.

V is TRBV7-2 and J is TRBJ1-5, with D maybe TRBD1 (6 bases). The germline gives CDR1 SGHTA, CDR2 FQGNSA. The CDR3 loop spans 15 amino acids. Trimming took 0 bases from V and 4 from J, leaving 10 bases between them. The CDR3 region has the DNA TGTGCCAGCAGCTTAGCCAGGGGATTAAATCAGCCCCAGCATTTT. Its translation is CASSLARGLNQPQHF.

This sequence joins TRBV15 and TRBJ1-1; 8 nucleotides match TRBD1. Germline CDR1 is LNHNV and CDR2 is YYDKDF (reference sequence). The CDR3 has 13 residues. Trimming removed 3 bases from V and 5 bases from J; junction bases left unmatched: 2. The CDR3 spells CATSRDRATEAFF. The DNA for the CDR3 is TGTGCCACCAGCAGGGACAGGGCAACTGAAGCTTTCTTT.

The chain links TRBV19 to TRBJ2-1, with 10 nucleotides matching TRBD1. V dropped 7 bases and J dropped 5; count of bases not matched to a gene: 8. Germline CDR1 is LNHDA and CDR2 is SQIVND (reference sequence). The CDR3 runs to 15 residues. CDR3 amino acids: CASTLQTGGHNEQFF. The CDR3 DNA follows: TGTGCCAGTACGTTACAGACAGGGGGCCACAATGAGCAGTTCTTC.

This chain links TRBV28 with TRBJ1-4; D gene uncertain. With 6 bases removed from V and 6 bases from J, the gap between germline ends came to 17 bases. Germline loops: CDR1 MDHEN, CDR2 SYDVKM. This CDR3 has 15 amino acids. The CDR3 sequence: CASSPPGRRYEKLFF. Written as DNA, the CDR3 is TGTGCCAGCAGCCCACCTGGCAGGAGGTATGAAAAACTGTTTTTT.